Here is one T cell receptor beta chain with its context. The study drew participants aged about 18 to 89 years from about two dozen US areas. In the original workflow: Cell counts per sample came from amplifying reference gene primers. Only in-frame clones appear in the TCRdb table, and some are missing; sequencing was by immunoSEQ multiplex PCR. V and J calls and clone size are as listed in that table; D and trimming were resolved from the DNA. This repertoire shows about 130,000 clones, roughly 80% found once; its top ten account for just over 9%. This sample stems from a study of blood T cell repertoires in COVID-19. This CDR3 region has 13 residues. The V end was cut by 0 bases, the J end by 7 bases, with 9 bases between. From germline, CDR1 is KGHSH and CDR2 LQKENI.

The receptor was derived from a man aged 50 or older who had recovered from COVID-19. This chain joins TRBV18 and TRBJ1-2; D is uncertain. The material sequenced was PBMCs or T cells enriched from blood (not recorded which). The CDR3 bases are TGTGCCAGCTCACCACCCGAGTTGTCTGGCTACACCTTC. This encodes CASSPPELSGYTF.